This T cell receptor beta chain is drawn from a study of shared clonotypes between healthy human individuals. Findings and limits, study-wide: Across a handful of donors, naive CD4 shared around 5%, naive CD8 over 3%, memory CD4 roughly 2.1%, memory CD8 about 0.38%.

Method: immunoSEQ multiplex PCR; TCRdb's copy keeps in-frame clones and lacks some. Of around 1.9 million clones in the sample, about 92% were seen once. Worth noting for this clone: What it binds is not known.

The germline CDR1 and CDR2 sequences are SEHNR and FQNEAQ (reference sequence). This CDR3 is built from 15 residues. The germline V and J ends were trimmed by 4 bases and 4 bases, with 15 bases remaining between them. Naive CD8 cells lacked CD45RO, underwent positive selection for CCR7 and left out terminally differentiated effector memory CD45RA+ cells. The TCR originated in a man between 18 and 29 years old in good health. Some clones in this sample may be carry-over from other donors' samples. Sequencing was carried out using naive CD8+ T cells from PBMCs. The chain has TRBV7-9 and TRBJ2-3, with D perhaps assigned TRBD1 or TRBD2 (5 bases each). As DNA, the CDR3 is TGTGCCAGCAGCTGGGACGTCGGCCGGCCAGATACGCAGTATTTT. Translation: CASSWDVGRPDTQYF.